Listed below are T cell receptor beta chains from one sample, sequenced in a study of T cells in Graves' hyperthyroidism and ophthalmopathy. TCRdb recomputed calls from the multiplex PCR reads with MiXCR, one row per CDR3 protein. The table shows around 600,000 distinct CDR3 sequences, with about 14% occurring only once. The specimen was blood. The receptor source for this set is a woman between 50 and 59 years old with Graves' ophthalmopathy. Both conserved end residues are part of each CDR3. A D gene is named only where the DNA matches it firmly. Clone size is given for some rows only: seen once, a few or many times, or a class if the clone is expanded.

j_call | d_call | clone_size | v_call | cdr3_nt | cdr3_aa
TRBJ2-6 | - | few | TRBV7-9 | TGTGCCAGCACCTTAAGTGGGCCTGGGGCCAACGTCCTGACTTTC | CASTLSGPGANVLTF
TRBJ2-1 | TRBD1 | few | TRBV13 | TGTGCCAGCAGCTTAGTAGGTGACAGGGGTTTTAGTTTGGGCTATGAGCAGTTCTTC | CASSLVGDRGFSLGYEQFF
TRBJ2-5 | - | many | TRBV6-2/TRBV6-3 | TGTGCCAGCAGTTACTCGAAACGGGGGGCAGAGACCCAGTACTTC | CASSYSKRGAETQYF
TRBJ2-7 | - | - | TRBV7-2 | TGTGCCAGCAGCCCCGGACCGAACTACGAGCAGTACTTC | CASSPGPNYEQYF
TRBJ2-1 | - | many | TRBV18 | TGTGCCAGCTCACCACCGGACTACAATGAGCAGTTCTTC | CASSPPDYNEQFF
TRBJ2-1 | TRBD1 | many | TRBV5-1 | TGCGCCAGCAGGCAGGACAGGGACTCTGAGCAGTTCTTC | CASRQDRDSEQFF
TRBJ1-3 | TRBD1 | - | TRBV7-3 | TGTGCCAGCAGCCCGAGGACAGGGGAGACCATATATTTT | CASSPRTGETIYF
TRBJ2-3 | - | many | TRBV20-1 | TGCAGTGCTAGAGATTTTAAGCGGGCCTCAGATACGCAGTATTTT | CSARDFKRASDTQYF
TRBJ1-5 | - | many | TRBV30 | TGTGCCTCCGGGTTGGGGGATCAGCCCCAGCATTTT | CASGLGDQPQHF
TRBJ2-1 | - | many | TRBV18 | TGTGCCAGCTCATCAGCCATGGCGGAGCAGTTCTTC | CASSSAMAEQFF